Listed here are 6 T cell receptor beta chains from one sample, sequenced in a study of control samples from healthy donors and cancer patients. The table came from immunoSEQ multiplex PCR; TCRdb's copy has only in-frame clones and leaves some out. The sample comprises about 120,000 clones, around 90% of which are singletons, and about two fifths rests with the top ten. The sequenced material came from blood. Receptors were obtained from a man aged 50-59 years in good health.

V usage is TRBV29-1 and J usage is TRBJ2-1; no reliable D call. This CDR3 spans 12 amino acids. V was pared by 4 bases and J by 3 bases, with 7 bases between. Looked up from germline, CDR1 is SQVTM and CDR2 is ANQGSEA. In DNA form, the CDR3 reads TGCAGCGTTGGGGCTAGCTACAATGAGCAGTTCTTC. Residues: CSVGASYNEQFF.

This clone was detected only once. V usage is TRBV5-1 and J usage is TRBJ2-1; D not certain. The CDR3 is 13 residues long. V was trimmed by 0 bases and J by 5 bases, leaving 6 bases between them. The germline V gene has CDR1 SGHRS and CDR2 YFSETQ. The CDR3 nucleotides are TGCGCCAGCAGCTTGGACCCGAACAATGAGCAGTTCTTC. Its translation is CASSLDPNNEQFF.

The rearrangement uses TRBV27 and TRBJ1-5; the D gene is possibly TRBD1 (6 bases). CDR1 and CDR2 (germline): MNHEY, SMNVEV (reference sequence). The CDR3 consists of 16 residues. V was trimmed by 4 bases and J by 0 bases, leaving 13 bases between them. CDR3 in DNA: TGTGCCAGCAGTTCATTCGACAGGAATAGCAATCAGCCCCAGCATTTT. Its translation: CASSSFDRNSNQPQHF.

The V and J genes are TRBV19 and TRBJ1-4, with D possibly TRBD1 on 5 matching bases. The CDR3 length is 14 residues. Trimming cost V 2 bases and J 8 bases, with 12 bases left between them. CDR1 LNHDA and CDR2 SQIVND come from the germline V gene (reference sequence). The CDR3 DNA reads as TGTGCCAGTAGTATATCGAGGGGAGAAGAAAAACTGTTTTTT. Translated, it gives CASSISRGEEKLFF.

This CDR3 is CASRASGGLVGNEQFF. As DNA, the CDR3 is TGTGCCAGCAGAGCTAGCGGGGGGCTGGTAGGGAATGAGCAGTTCTTC. This chain links TRBV2 with TRBJ2-1; 11 bases are shared with TRBD2. The V segment lost 6 bases and the J segment 7 bases; nucleotides outside the gene matches: 11. Germline V lookup: CDR1 SNHLY, CDR2 FYNNEI. This CDR3 contains 16 residues.

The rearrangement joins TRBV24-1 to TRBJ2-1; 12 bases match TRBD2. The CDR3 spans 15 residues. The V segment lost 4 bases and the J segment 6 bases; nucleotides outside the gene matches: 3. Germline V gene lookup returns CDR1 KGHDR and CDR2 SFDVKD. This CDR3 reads CATSETSGGLNEQFF. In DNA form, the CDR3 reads TGTGCCACCAGTGAAACTAGCGGGGGGCTCAATGAGCAGTTCTTC.